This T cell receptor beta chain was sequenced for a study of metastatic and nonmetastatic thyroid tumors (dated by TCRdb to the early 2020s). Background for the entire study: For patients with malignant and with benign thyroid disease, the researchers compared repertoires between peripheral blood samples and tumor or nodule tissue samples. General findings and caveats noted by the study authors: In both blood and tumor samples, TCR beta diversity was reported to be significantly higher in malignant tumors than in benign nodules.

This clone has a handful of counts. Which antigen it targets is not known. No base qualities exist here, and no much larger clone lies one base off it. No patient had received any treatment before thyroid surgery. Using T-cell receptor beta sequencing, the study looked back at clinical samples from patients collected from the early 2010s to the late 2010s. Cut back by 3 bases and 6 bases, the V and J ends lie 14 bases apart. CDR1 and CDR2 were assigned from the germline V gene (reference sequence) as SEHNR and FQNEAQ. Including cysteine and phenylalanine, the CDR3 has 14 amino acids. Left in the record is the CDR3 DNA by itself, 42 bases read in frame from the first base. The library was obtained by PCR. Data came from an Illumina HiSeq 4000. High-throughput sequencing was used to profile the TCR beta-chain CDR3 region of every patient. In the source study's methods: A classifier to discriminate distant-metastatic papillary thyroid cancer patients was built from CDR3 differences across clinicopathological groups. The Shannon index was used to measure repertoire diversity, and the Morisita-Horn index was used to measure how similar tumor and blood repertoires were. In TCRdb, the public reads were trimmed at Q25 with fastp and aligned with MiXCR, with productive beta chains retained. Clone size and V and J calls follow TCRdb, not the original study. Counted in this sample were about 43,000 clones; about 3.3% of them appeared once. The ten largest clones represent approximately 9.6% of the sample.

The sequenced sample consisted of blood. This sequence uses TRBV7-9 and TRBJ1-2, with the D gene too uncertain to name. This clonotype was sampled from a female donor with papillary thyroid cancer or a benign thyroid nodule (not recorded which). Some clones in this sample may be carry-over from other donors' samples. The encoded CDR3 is CASSFYKGPDGYTF. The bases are TGTGCCAGCAGCTTTTATAAGGGTCCGGATGGCTACACCTTC.